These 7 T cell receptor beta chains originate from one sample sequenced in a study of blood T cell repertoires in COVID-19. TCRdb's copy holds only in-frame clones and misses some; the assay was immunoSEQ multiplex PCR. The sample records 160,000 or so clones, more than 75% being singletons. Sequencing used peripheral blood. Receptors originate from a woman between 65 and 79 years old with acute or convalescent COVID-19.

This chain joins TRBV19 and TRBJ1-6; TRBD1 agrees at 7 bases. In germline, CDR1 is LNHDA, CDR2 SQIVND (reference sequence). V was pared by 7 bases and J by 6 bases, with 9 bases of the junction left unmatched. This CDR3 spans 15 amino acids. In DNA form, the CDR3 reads TGTGCCAGTACCGACAATGGACAGGTTAATTCACCCCTCCACTTT. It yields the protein CASTDNGQVNSPLHF. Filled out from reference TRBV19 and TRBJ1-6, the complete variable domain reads DGGITQSPKYLFRKEGQNVTLSCEQNLNHDAMYWYRQDPGQGLRLIYYSQIVNDFQKGDIAEGYSVSREKKESFPLTVTSAQKNPTAFYLCASTDNGQVNSPLHFGNGTRLTVT.

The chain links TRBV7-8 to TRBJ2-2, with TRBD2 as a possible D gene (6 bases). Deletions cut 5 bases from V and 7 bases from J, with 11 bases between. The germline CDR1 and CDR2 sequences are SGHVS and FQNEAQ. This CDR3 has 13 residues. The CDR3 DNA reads TGTGCCAGCAGCCTGCAGGGAGGCGGGGAGCTGTTTTTT. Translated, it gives CASSLQGGGELFF.

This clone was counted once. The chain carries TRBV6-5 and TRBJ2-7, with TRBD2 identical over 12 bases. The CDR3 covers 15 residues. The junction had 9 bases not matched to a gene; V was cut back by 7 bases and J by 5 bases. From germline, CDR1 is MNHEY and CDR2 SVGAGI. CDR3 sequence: CASNRASGGADEQYF. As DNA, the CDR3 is TGTGCCAGCAACAGGGCTAGCGGGGGGGCCGACGAGCAGTACTTC.

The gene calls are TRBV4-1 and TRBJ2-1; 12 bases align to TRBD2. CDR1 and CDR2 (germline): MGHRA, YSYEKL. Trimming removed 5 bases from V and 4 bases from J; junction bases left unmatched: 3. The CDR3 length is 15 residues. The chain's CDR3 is CASSALAGGYNEQFF. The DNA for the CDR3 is TGCGCCAGCAGCGCCCTAGCGGGAGGGTACAATGAGCAGTTCTTC.

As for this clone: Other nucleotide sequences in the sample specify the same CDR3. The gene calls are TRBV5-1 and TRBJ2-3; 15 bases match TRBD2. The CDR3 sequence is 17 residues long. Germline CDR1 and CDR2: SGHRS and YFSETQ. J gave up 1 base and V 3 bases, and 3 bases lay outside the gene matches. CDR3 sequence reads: CASSSGLAGGRTDTQYF. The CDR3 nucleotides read TGCGCCAGCAGCTCGGGACTAGCGGGGGGACGCACAGATACGCAGTATTTT.

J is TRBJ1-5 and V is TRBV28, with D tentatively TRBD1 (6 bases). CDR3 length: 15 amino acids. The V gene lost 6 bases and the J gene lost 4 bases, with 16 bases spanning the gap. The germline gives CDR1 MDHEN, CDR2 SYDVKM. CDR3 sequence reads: CASRGAASKNQPQHF. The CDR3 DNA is TGTGCCAGCAGGGGGGCCGCTAGTAAGAATCAGCCCCAGCATTTT.

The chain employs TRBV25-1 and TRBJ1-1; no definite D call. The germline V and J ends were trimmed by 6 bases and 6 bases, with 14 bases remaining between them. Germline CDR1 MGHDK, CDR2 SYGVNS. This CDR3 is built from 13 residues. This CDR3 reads CASSSGEGAEAFF. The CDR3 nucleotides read TGTGCCAGCAGCTCAGGAGAGGGTGCTGAAGCTTTCTTT.